A selection of T cell receptor beta chains follows, all from one sample in a study of blood T cell repertoires in COVID-19. TCRdb's copy holds only in-frame clones and misses some; the assay was immunoSEQ multiplex PCR. In the table there are some 89,000 clones, 75% to 95% of which are singletons. The specimen sequenced was peripheral blood. These receptors were collected from a man in his 60s with acute or convalescent COVID-19. The CDR3 runs from the conserved cysteine through the conserved F or W. Each record gives: D gene, clone size, V gene, J gene, CDR3 DNA, CDR3 protein. A D gene is named only where the DNA matches it firmly. Not every row has a clone size; where given, it reads once, few, many or a size class.

>NA|NA|TRBV6-5|TRBJ1-3
TGTGCCAGCAGTTACTCGCTGGGAGGGACCATATATTTT
CASSYSLGGTIYF
>NA|NA|TRBV28|TRBJ1-2
TGTGCCAGCAGTGGGAGTTGGGGAGGGGGAATAGACTATGGCTACACCTTC
CASSGSWGGGIDYGYTF
>TRBD1|NA|TRBV12-5|TRBJ1-5
TGTGCTAGTGGTTTGGGACAGGGGAGCAATCAGCCCCAGCATTTT
CASGLGQGSNQPQHF
>NA|NA|TRBV2|TRBJ2-2
TGTGCCAGCACTATCACCGGGGAGCTGTTTTTT
CASTITGELFF
>TRBD1|NA|TRBV27|TRBJ2-1
TGTGCCGGGAATTGGGACAGGCCCTACAATGAGCAGTTCTTC
CAGNWDRPYNEQFF
>TRBD1|NA|TRBV7-2|TRBJ1-5
TGTGCCAGCAGCTATAGACAGGGAAATAATCAGCCCCAGCATTTT
CASSYRQGNNQPQHF
>NA|NA|TRBV19|TRBJ1-6
TGTGCCAGTAGTATCCAGACAGGTCCCAATTCACCCCTCCACTTT
CASSIQTGPNSPLHF
>TRBD1|NA|TRBV5-1|TRBJ1-2
TGCGCCAGCAGGCCCGGACAGGGTAAAAATGGCTACACCTTC
CASRPGQGKNGYTF
>NA|NA|TRBV5-1|TRBJ1-1
TGCGCCAGCAGCTTGGCCCCGGGGATGAACACTGAAGCTTTCTTT
CASSLAPGMNTEAFF
>NA|once|TRBV3-1/TRBV3-2|TRBJ1-2
TGTGCCAGCAGCCAAGATTCCTCCAACAGCTATGGCTACACCTTC
CASSQDSSNSYGYTF
>NA|NA|TRBV4-2|TRBJ1-6
TGTGCCAGCAGCCAAGACGTCGAGCAGGGCAGGAATTCACCCCTCCACTTT
CASSQDVEQGRNSPLHF
>TRBD1|NA|TRBV5-1|TRBJ1-1
TGCGCCAGCAGCTTGAACAGGGGGCATGGCACTGAAGCTTTCTTT
CASSLNRGHGTEAFF
>TRBD2|NA|TRBV2|TRBJ2-5
TGTGCCAGCAGGAGCAAACTAGCGGCCGAAGAGACCCAGTACTTC
CASRSKLAAEETQYF
>NA|NA|TRBV30|TRBJ2-4
TGTGCCTGGAGCCAAGGGGGAAAAAACATTCAGTACTTC
CAWSQGGKNIQYF
>NA|NA|TRBV5-5|TRBJ1-1
TGTGCCAGCAGCTTGCAGGGAGGGACTGAAGCTTTCTTT
CASSLQGGTEAFF
>TRBD1|NA|TRBV10-2|TRBJ1-4
TGCGCCAGCTGTCAGACAGGGTATTATGAAAAACTGTTTTTT
CASCQTGYYEKLFF
>TRBD2|NA|TRBV15|TRBJ2-1
TGTGCCACCAGCCTCCGGACTAGCTCGCTCCCTAATGAGCAGTTCTTC
CATSLRTSSLPNEQFF
>TRBD1|NA|TRBV3-1/TRBV3-2|TRBJ1-2
TGTGCCAGCAGCCAGGGACAGTTCTATGGCTACACCTTC
CASSQGQFYGYTF
>TRBD1|NA|TRBV19|TRBJ1-1
TGTGCCAGGTATCGACAGGGGCACAGGAACACTGAAGCTTTCTTT
CARYRQGHRNTEAFF
>NA|NA|TRBV9|TRBJ1-1
TGTGCCAGCAGCCCCCCTATTAACACTGAAGCTTTCTTT
CASSPPINTEAFF
>NA|NA|TRBV29-1|TRBJ1-1
TGCAGCGTTGAAGATCAGGCGGGGATGGGAACTGAAGCTTTCTTT
CSVEDQAGMGTEAFF
>TRBD1|NA|TRBV5-1|TRBJ1-1
TGCGCCAGCAGCTCGGGACAGGGGGCGGAAGAAGCTTTCTTT
CASSSGQGAEEAFF
>TRBD1|NA|TRBV5-1|TRBJ1-3
TGCGCCAGCAGCTTGGTCACAGGGGTAGCTGGAAACACCATATATTTT
CASSLVTGVAGNTIYF
>TRBD1|NA|TRBV5-6|TRBJ1-1
TGTGCCAGCAGCCCCAGGGACAGGGCTAACACTGAAGCTTTCTTT
CASSPRDRANTEAFF
>NA|NA|TRBV5-1|TRBJ1-1
TGCGCCAGCAGCTGGAAATTAGGGGTCGACACTGAAGCTTTCTTT
CASSWKLGVDTEAFF
>TRBD2|once|TRBV5-6|TRBJ2-2
TGTGCCAGCAGCTTGACTAGCGGGGTAAACACCGGGGAGCTGTTTTTT
CASSLTSGVNTGELFF
>TRBD2|once|TRBV5-4|TRBJ2-3
TGTGCCAGCAGCTTGGGACCTAGCGGGGGGCAGGATACGCAGTATTTT
CASSLGPSGGQDTQYF
>NA|NA|TRBV7-2|TRBJ1-3
TGTGCCAGCAGCTTAGCGGAGGTTGGTTCCAGTCTTGGTTCTGGAAACACCATATATTTT
CASSLAEVGSSLGSGNTIYF
>NA|NA|TRBV4-2|TRBJ2-7
TGTGCCAGCAGCCAAGTTGACGGCACTAGCTCCTACGAGCAGTACTTC
CASSQVDGTSSYEQYF
>NA|NA|TRBV7-2|TRBJ2-5
TGTGCCAGCAGCTTTTCCAGTTACCAAGAGACCCAGTACTTC
CASSFSSYQETQYF
>TRBD1|NA|TRBV19|TRBJ1-1
TGTGCCAGTAGTATGGCCCTAGGCAGGGGGGACGCTGAAGCTTTCTTT
CASSMALGRGDAEAFF
>TRBD2|NA|TRBV3-1/TRBV3-2|TRBJ2-1
TGTGCCAGCAGCCAAGGGACTAGCGGGGGGAATGAGCAGTTCTTC
CASSQGTSGGNEQFF
>TRBD1|once|TRBV5-4|TRBJ1-4
TGTGCCAGCAGCCAGACAGGGGGCAGTGAAAAACTGTTTTTT
CASSQTGGSEKLFF
>NA|NA|TRBV7-2|TRBJ1-2
TGTGCCAGCAGCTCTAGGACAGCGACGGGGTATGGCTACACCTTC
CASSSRTATGYGYTF
>NA|once|TRBV5-6|TRBJ1-1
TGTGCCAGCAGCCAATCATCAGGGTTTTCGGGGAACACTGAAGCTTTCTTT
CASSQSSGFSGNTEAFF
>NA|once|TRBV21-1|TRBJ1-1
TGTGCCAGCAGCAAAGCGGCAATAGGGGGACAGGATGTTGGGAAAGCTGAAGCTTTCTTT
CASSKAAIGGQDVGKAEAFF
>NA|NA|TRBV7-9|TRBJ2-3
TGTGCCAGCAGCCTTTGGGCAGGGACTGAGGATACGCAGTATTTT
CASSLWAGTEDTQYF
>TRBD1|NA|TRBV2|TRBJ1-4
TGTGCCAGCAGTCCGCGACAGGGGTTTAGTGAAAAACTGTTTTTT
CASSPRQGFSEKLFF
>NA|NA|TRBV7-9|TRBJ1-2
TGTGCCAGCAGTAAACAGGGAGTTAACTATGGCTACACCTTC
CASSKQGVNYGYTF
>TRBD2|NA|TRBV18|TRBJ2-5
TGTGCCAGCTCATCGGGGGGGGGACTACTGGAAGAGACCCAGTACTTC
CASSSGGGLLEETQYF
>NA|NA|TRBV3-1/TRBV3-2|TRBJ2-2
TGTGCCAGCAGTCTAACTCCAGGGCCCGGGGAGCTGTTTTTT
CASSLTPGPGELFF
>NA|NA|TRBV7-2|TRBJ1-2
TGTGCCAGCAGCCCGGCCGGGGTTTATGGCTACACCTTC
CASSPAGVYGYTF
>NA|NA|TRBV27|TRBJ2-1
TGTGCCAGCAGTTCAATCTACAATGAGCAGTTCTTC
CASSSIYNEQFF
>NA|NA|TRBV7-2|TRBJ1-5
TGTGCCAGCAGCCCCTCGAGCAATCAGCCCCAGCATTTT
CASSPSSNQPQHF
>NA|NA|TRBV4-2|TRBJ2-2
TGTGCCAGCAGTCCGGACTTGAACACCGGGGAGCTGTTTTTT
CASSPDLNTGELFF
>NA|NA|TRBV20-1|TRBJ2-2
TGCAGTGCTAGTTACGGGGCGAACACCGGGGAGCTGTTTTTT
CSASYGANTGELFF
>NA|NA|TRBV10-3|TRBJ1-1
TGTGCCATCAGTGACCGCCTTAGAGGGACTGAAGCTTTCTTT
CAISDRLRGTEAFF
>TRBD1|NA|TRBV5-4|TRBJ1-1
TGTGCCAGCAGCCAGCCGAGGACAGGGAACACTGAAGCTTTCTTT
CASSQPRTGNTEAFF
>NA|once|TRBV6-1|TRBJ2-3
TGTGCCAGCAGTGATGTGGACTTCATTACGCAGTATTTT
CASSDVDFITQYF
>TRBD1|NA|TRBV5-1|TRBJ1-1
TGCGCCAGCAGCTCTACCCAGGGGGCTCGTACTGAAGCTTTCTTT
CASSSTQGARTEAFF
>NA|NA|TRBV30|TRBJ1-4
TGTGCCTCGCCGGGGAGGACTAATGAAAAACTGTTTTTT
CASPGRTNEKLFF
>TRBD1|NA|TRBV12-3/TRBV12-4|TRBJ1-2
TGTGCCAGCAGTCCTCGACAGGGGGATGGCTACACCTTC
CASSPRQGDGYTF
>NA|once|TRBV2|TRBJ2-1
TGTGCCAGCATAGCGAGGGCCTACAATGAGCAGTTCTTC
CASIARAYNEQFF
>NA|NA|TRBV6-5|TRBJ1-1
TGTGCCAGCTCTCCCACAGCGAACACTGAAGCTTTCTTT
CASSPTANTEAFF
>NA|NA|TRBV29-1|TRBJ1-5
TGCAGCGTTGGGGGGGATCACAATCAGCCCCAGCATTTT
CSVGGDHNQPQHF